These 5 T cell receptor beta chains were sequenced from one sample in a study of T cells in Graves' hyperthyroidism and ophthalmopathy. Amplified TCR beta CDR3 regions derived from RNA transcripts. The study used the HTBI primer set for a first-round RT-PCR of the TCR CDR3. TCRdb re-analysed the multiplex PCR reads in MiXCR, keeping a single row per CDR3 protein. The sample has 500,000 to 800,000 distinct CDR3 sequences; around 15% are singletons. Source material: blood. These receptors were taken from a woman aged 50 to 65 with Graves' ophthalmopathy.

This clonotype was seen ten or more times. The genes are TRBV5-5 and TRBJ2-3; 11 nucleotides line up with TRBD2. Germline V gene sequence: CDR1 SGHKS, CDR2 YYEKEE (reference sequence). V was clipped by 0 bases and J by 3 bases; unmatched bases: 3. CDR3 length: 16 residues. As DNA, the CDR3 is TGTGCCAGCAGCTTGGGGGGACTAGCGGAAACAGATACGCAGTATTTT. Translated, it gives CASSLGGLAETDTQYF.

The chain joins TRBV5-4 to TRBJ2-3, with 9 nucleotides matching TRBD1. Per germline, CDR1 SGHNT and CDR2 YYREEE (reference sequence). This CDR3 comprises 17 residues. Trimming removed 4 bases from V and 2 bases from J; junction bases left unmatched: 11. The CDR3 sequence: CASSHRYRGLHTDTQYF. CDR3 bases: TGTGCCAGCAGCCATCGATACAGGGGGCTCCACACAGATACGCAGTATTTT.

This clonotype was observed at least ten times. The genes are TRBV5-5 and TRBJ2-7, with D possibly matching TRBD2 (6 bases). V lost 7 bases, J lost 7 bases, and 15 bases lay in between. The CDR3 totals 12 residues. Germline lookup yields CDR1 SGHKS and CDR2 YYEKEE (reference sequence). The CDR3 reads CASGRRAGEQYF. CDR3 nucleotide sequence: TGTGCCAGCGGACGGAGGGCCGGGGAGCAGTACTTC.

This clonotype was recorded many times. DNA of the CDR3: TGTGCCAGCAGCCAAGACCAGGGGATCTATGGCTACACCTTC. Protein: CASSQDQGIYGYTF. The J gene is TRBJ1-2, the V gene TRBV14; a possible D gene is TRBD1 (6 bases). The CDR3 runs to 14 residues. Trimming left V 0 bases short and J 4 bases short, with 9 bases between. Germline V gene lookup returns CDR1 SGHDN and CDR2 FVKESK.

This clonotype occurred many times. CDR3 nucleotide sequence: TGTGCCAGCAGTTACTCGACAGGGACGAATGGCTACACCTTC. Translating it yields CASSYSTGTNGYTF. This chain connects TRBV6-6 to TRBJ1-2; 7 bases fit TRBD1. The CDR3 covers 14 residues. Germline loops: CDR1 MNHNY, CDR2 SVGAGI (reference sequence). V was clipped by 0 bases and J by 6 bases; unmatched bases: 4.